Below, 27 T cell receptor beta chains from the same sample are listed, as sequenced in a study of T cell changes during pregnancy in multiple sclerosis. Data came from immunoSEQ multiplex PCR; TCRdb stores just in-frame clones and leaves some out. Of about 65,000 clones listed, around 92% were seen once; the top ten hold approximately 2.8%. The specimen was CD8+ T cells from peripheral blood mononuclear cells, collected in the third trimester of pregnancy. The receptor set was obtained from a female donor in good health, enrolled as a control in a pregnancy study.

The chain links TRBV11-1 to TRBJ1-2; 7 bases are a match to TRBD1. The ends lost 5 bases at V and 4 bases at J; junction bases unmatched: 13. There are 16 residues in the CDR3. Germline loops: CDR1 SGHAT, CDR2 FQDESV (reference sequence). The CDR3 DNA is TGTGCCAGCAGCCTGTCCCAGGGGGGCGCCGGCTATGGCTACACCTTC. As protein: CASSLSQGGAGYGYTF.

Only a few counts were recorded for this clone. The V call is TRBV11-3, the J call TRBJ2-7, with D uncertain. Trimming shortened V by 6 bases and J by 3 bases, and 9 bases separated the two germline ends. Germline-derived CDR1 and CDR2 are SGHNT and YENEEA. CDR3 size: 12 residues. CDR3 sequence (DNA): TGTGCCAGCAGTCTCTCGGGCTACGAGCAGTACTTC. Translated: CASSLSGYEQYF. The complete variable domain, with remaining parts taken from reference TRBV11-3 and TRBJ2-7, reads EAGVVQSPRYKIIEKKQPVAFWCNPISGHNTLYWYLQNLGQGPELLIRYENEEAVDDSQLPKDRFSAERLKGVDSTLKIQPAELGDSAVYLCASSLSGYEQYFGPGTRLTVT.

This chain links TRBV14 with TRBJ2-7, with D maybe TRBD1 (5 bases). CDR3 size: 15 residues. CDR1 and CDR2 (germline): SGHDN, FVKESK. The germline V and J ends were trimmed by 4 bases and 3 bases, with 16 bases remaining between them. CDR3 in DNA: TGTGCCAGCAGCCCCGACAGTAGGCACATCTACGAGCAGTACTTC. Amino acid sequence: CASSPDSRHIYEQYF.

The rearrangement uses TRBV13 and TRBJ1-6, with D possibly being TRBD1 (5 bases). This CDR3 has 16 amino acids. Trimming took 0 bases from V and 7 from J, leaving 13 bases between them. Germline CDR1 is PRHDT and CDR2 is FYEKMQ (reference sequence). CDR3 sequence reads: CASSLGNRAGNSPLHF. CDR3 DNA: TGTGCCAGCAGCTTAGGAAATCGGGCAGGGAATTCACCCCTCCACTTT. Full variable domain (rest looked up from reference TRBV13 and TRBJ1-6): AAGVIQSPRHLIKEKRETATLKCYPIPRHDTVYWYQQGPGQDPQFLISFYEKMQSDKGSIPDRFSAQQFSDYHSELNMSSLELGDSALYFCASSLGNRAGNSPLHFGNGTRLTVT.

CDR3 bases: TGTGCCAGCAGTGCCCTAGCGGGGATAGACACCGGGGAGCTGTTTTTT. Its translation is CASSALAGIDTGELFF. The rearrangement joins TRBV25-1 to TRBJ2-2; 9 nucleotides agree with TRBD2. The length of the CDR3 is 16 residues. In germline, CDR1 is MGHDK, CDR2 SYGVNS. V was pared by 4 bases and J by 3 bases, with 6 bases of the junction left unmatched.

The chain uses TRBV19 and TRBJ2-7; 9 bases line up with TRBD1. Trimming took 4 bases from V and 5 from J; bases not matched to a gene: 12. Germline assignment: CDR1 LNHDA and CDR2 SQIVND (reference sequence). The CDR3 consists of 16 residues. Here the CDR3 reads CASSSTWDRVSDEQYF. The CDR3 DNA sequence: TGTGCCAGTAGTAGCACTTGGGACAGGGTAAGCGACGAGCAGTACTTC.

This chain joins TRBV30 and TRBJ1-3; 8 nucleotides align to TRBD1. The CDR3 totals 15 residues. CDR1 and CDR2 (germline): GTSNPN, SVGIG (reference sequence). The V and J ends lost 0 bases and 1 base, in that order; junction bases with no gene match: 2. The CDR3 nucleotides are TGTGCCTGGAGTGTAACAGGGGGATCTGGAAACACCATATATTTT. Translating it yields CAWSVTGGSGNTIYF.

This clone was found once. The chain employs TRBV7-9 and TRBJ2-1; TRBD1 matches at 8 bases. After removal of 7 bases from V and 5 bases from J, the junction contained 4 bases not matched to a gene. Germline-derived CDR1 and CDR2 are SEHNR and FQNEAQ (reference sequence). The CDR3 loop spans 13 amino acids. The CDR3 reads CASNQDRDNEQFF. The CDR3 DNA reads as TGTGCCAGCAACCAGGACAGGGACAATGAGCAGTTCTTC.

The chain employs TRBV6-6 and TRBJ1-1; 9 bases are shared with TRBD1. CDR1 is MNHNY, CDR2 SVGAGI, per germline (reference sequence). V shed 1 base and J 11 bases; nucleotides not matched to a gene: 14. The CDR3 runs 16 residues. DNA of the CDR3: TGTGCCAGCAGTTACTATTCCGGGACAGGGCCGAAGTGGGCTTTCTTT. This sequence encodes CASSYYSGTGPKWAFF.

The chain joins TRBV6-8 to TRBJ1-2; TRBD1 is a possible D gene (5 bases). CDR1 is MNHGY and CDR2 is SAAAGT in the germline V gene. Trimming stripped 5 bases from V and 0 bases from J, with 22 bases between. CDR3 size: 18 residues. The CDR3 bases are TGTGCCAGCAGTATTCACCGAAAACAGGTCCTTACTAACTATGGCTACACCTTC. It is translated as CASSIHRKQVLTNYGYTF.

V is TRBV19 and J is TRBJ2-7; 10 nucleotides align to TRBD1. Germline loops: CDR1 LNHDA, CDR2 SQIVND (reference sequence). Germline trimming cut 5 bases from V and 6 bases from J; bases unmatched to any gene: 1. The CDR3 length is 12 residues. CDR3 amino acids: CASSGTGVEQYF. The CDR3 nucleotides are TGTGCCAGTAGTGGGACAGGGGTCGAGCAGTACTTC.

This rearrangement joins TRBV5-5 to TRBJ2-3, with D possibly matching TRBD2 (6 bases). The CDR3 is made up of 17 amino acids. V gave up 0 bases and J gave up 4 bases, with 18 bases separating them. The germline V gene has CDR1 SGHKS and CDR2 YYEKEE (reference sequence). The CDR3 sequence: CASSLGWRDSQPDTQYF. The CDR3 nucleotides are TGTGCCAGCAGCTTGGGTTGGAGGGACTCACAGCCAGATACGCAGTATTTT.

The V gene is TRBV4-1, the J gene TRBJ1-5; D is unresolved. V lost 0 bases, J lost 6 bases, and 12 bases lay in between. The CDR3 loop spans 15 amino acids. Germline CDR1 is MGHRA and CDR2 is YSYEKL. CDR3 sequence (DNA): TGCGCCAGCAGCCAAGATGGAGGGTCAGGTCAGCCCCAGCATTTT. Translation gives CASSQDGGSGQPQHF.

At least ten counts were recorded for this clone. The rearrangement joins TRBV13 to TRBJ1-2; 7 positions match TRBD1. Germline CDR1 PRHDT, CDR2 FYEKMQ (reference sequence). CDR3 length equals 15 residues. V dropped 5 bases and J dropped 7; count of bases not matched to a gene: 13. The CDR3 region is CASSLRDRVVSGYTF. The CDR3 coding sequence is TGTGCCAGCAGCCTGCGAGACAGGGTAGTCTCTGGCTACACCTTC.

This clone was detected a few times. The chain uses TRBV7-9 and TRBJ1-1; D uncertain. V shed 1 base and J shed 2 bases, with 8 bases lying between them. The germline V gene encodes CDR1 SEHNR and CDR2 FQNEAQ (reference sequence). The CDR3 extends over 14 amino acids. CDR3 sequence: CASSLVAVNTEAFF. In DNA form, the CDR3 reads TGTGCCAGCAGCTTAGTAGCAGTCAACACTGAAGCTTTCTTT.

The DNA for the CDR3 is TGTGCCAGCAGTTCTCGGCAACTGAGGGCCACTGAAGCTTTCTTT. Residues: CASSSRQLRATEAFF. V usage is TRBV6-5 and J usage is TRBJ1-1; D is unclear. The germline V and J ends were trimmed by 4 bases and 4 bases, with 16 bases remaining between them. The CDR3 totals 15 residues. Germline V gene lookup returns CDR1 MNHEY and CDR2 SVGAGI.

V and J are TRBV5-6 and TRBJ2-7; weak D call: TRBD1 (6 bases). Germline lookup yields CDR1 SGHDT and CDR2 YYEEEE. This CDR3 region has 15 residues. V was trimmed by 2 bases and J by 3 bases, leaving 15 bases between them. CDR3 DNA sequence: TGTGCCAGCAGCTTAACAGGGAATAGTTTCTACGAGCAGTACTTC. Its protein is CASSLTGNSFYEQYF.

This clone was counted a single time. This chain uses TRBV4-3 with TRBJ2-2; D not resolved. The CDR3 length is 15 residues. Trimming left V 1 base short and J 4 bases short, with 10 bases between. Germline V gene data show CDR1 as LGHNA and CDR2 as YSLEER. The CDR3 protein is CASSQVLTGTGELFF. The DNA of the CDR3 is TGCGCCAGCAGCCAAGTCCTAACGGGCACCGGGGAGCTGTTTTTT.

The chain combines TRBV4-3 with TRBJ1-4; unclear D gene. Deletions cut 2 bases from V and 0 bases from J, with 10 bases between. This CDR3 region has 16 residues. Germline V gene data show CDR1 as LGHNA and CDR2 as YSLEER. CDR3 nucleotide sequence: TGCGCCAGCAGCCAAAATTCGCGTACAACTAATGAAAAACTGTTTTTT. Its translation: CASSQNSRTTNEKLFF.

The chain recombines TRBV19 with TRBJ1-5; weak D call: TRBD1 (6 bases). The CDR3 is 15 amino acids. Trimming cost V 3 bases and J 3 bases, with 12 bases left between them. The germline CDR1 and CDR2 sequences are LNHDA and SQIVND (reference sequence). CDR3 bases: TGTGCCAGTAGTATTTGGACAGTTAACAATCAGCCCCAGCATTTT. Amino acid sequence: CASSIWTVNNQPQHF.

The rearrangement links TRBV6-5 to TRBJ2-2, with D perhaps matching TRBD1 (6 bases). Trimming took off 5 bases at V and 4 bases at J, with 14 bases between the two ends. Per germline, CDR1 MNHEY and CDR2 SVGAGI. CDR3 length equals 15 residues. CDR3 sequence reads: CASSRPSQGTGELFF. The CDR3 DNA is TGTGCCAGCAGTCGTCCTTCACAGGGCACCGGGGAGCTGTTTTTT.

The gene calls are TRBV7-8 and TRBJ2-1, with 9 bases lining up with TRBD2. The V gene's germline CDR1 is SGHVS and CDR2 FQNEAQ. The V segment lost 5 bases and the J segment 9 bases; nucleotides outside the gene matches: 14. The CDR3 is 16 residues long. CDR3 in DNA: TGTGCCAGCAGCGGATTAGCGGGAGATTTTCATATTGAGCAGTTCTTC. Encoded protein: CASSGLAGDFHIEQFF.

This clone was counted a few times. This chain uses TRBV6-1 with TRBJ2-3; D ambiguous. The CDR3 has 15 residues. Between the trimmed V and J ends, which lost 8 bases and 2 bases, there was a span of 17 bases. Germline V CDR1 and CDR2: MNHNS, SASEGT. The CDR3 nucleotides are TGTGCCAGCTGTCTTGGCGGAGACCACACAGATACGCAGTATTTT. This translates into CASCLGGDHTDTQYF.

In DNA, the CDR3 is TGTGCCACCAGCAGAGTGGAGATTGAAGGATCTGGGGCCAACGTCCTGACTTTC. The encoded protein is CATSRVEIEGSGANVLTF. The chain combines TRBV15 with TRBJ2-6; no reliable D call. The germline gives CDR1 LNHNV, CDR2 YYDKDF (reference sequence). Trimming took off 1 base at V and 1 base at J, with 14 bases between the two ends. The CDR3 loop spans 18 amino acids.

This chain links TRBV9 with TRBJ2-5; 15 bases align to TRBD2. V shed 4 bases, J shed 3 bases, and the junction held 4 bases outside the gene matches. The CDR3 has 16 residues. Germline V gene data show CDR1 as SGDLS and CDR2 as YYNGEE. The CDR3 region has the DNA TGTGCCAGCAGCTTCGGACTAGCGGGGGGGGAAGAGACCCAGTACTTC. It encodes CASSFGLAGGEETQYF.

The rearrangement joins TRBV6-6 to TRBJ1-1; a weak D match, TRBD1 (6 bases). There are 14 residues in the CDR3. V lost 8 bases and J 7 bases, leaving 20 bases between the germline ends. The germline gives CDR1 MNHNY, CDR2 SVGAGI (reference sequence). CDR3 nucleotides: TGTGCCAGCCTCGGGGGGGCCGTTGTTATTGAAGCTTTCTTT. Protein: CASLGGAVVIEAFF.

This clone was picked up one time. The genes are TRBV11-2 and TRBJ1-4; D call uncertain. V was clipped by 5 bases and J by 6 bases, with 7 bases between them. Germline CDR1 and CDR2: SGHAT and FQNNGV. The CDR3 extends over 12 amino acids. CDR3 residues: CASSPFDEKLFF. DNA of the CDR3: TGTGCCAGCAGCCCTTTTGATGAAAAACTGTTTTTT.